These 11 T cell receptor beta chains originate from one sample sequenced in a study of shared clonotypes between healthy human individuals. Here immunoSEQ multiplex PCR was the method, and the copy in TCRdb shows in-frame clones only, minus some. This table holds millions of clones, around nine tenths found once. Sequencing was done on a sample of naive CD4+ T cells sorted from blood. Subset reported: CD45RA+ positively selected. Source of these receptors: a man between 18 and 35 years old in good health.

This clone was observed once. CDR3 in DNA: TGCGCCAGCAGTGAGTCTGGACTAGCGGGGCCGACTCCCACAGATACGCAGTATTTT. It codes for CASSESGLAGPTPTDTQYF. V usage is TRBV10-2 and J usage is TRBJ2-3; 12 bases are a match to TRBD2. V gave up 0 bases and J gave up 2 bases; unmatched junction bases: 9. Germline V gene sequence: CDR1 WSHSY, CDR2 SAAADI. This CDR3 comprises 19 residues.

The table lists this clone with a count of one. The chain recombines TRBV27 with TRBJ2-7, with a tentative D call TRBD2 (6 bases). The CDR3 contains 15 residues. CDR1 is MNHEY, CDR2 SMNVEV, per germline (reference sequence). The germline V and J ends were trimmed by 2 bases and 3 bases, with 14 bases remaining between them. CDR3: CASSLGGSGVYEQYF. CDR3 bases: TGTGCCAGCAGTTTAGGGGGTAGCGGCGTCTACGAGCAGTACTTC.

Turning to this clone: At the DNA level, this CDR3 is encoded by other sequences in the same sample as well. The genes are TRBV2 and TRBJ1-2; D is unresolved. The CDR3 runs to 13 residues. Germline V gene data show CDR1 as SNHLY and CDR2 as FYNNEI. Trimming pared 3 bases from V and 8 bases from J, leaving 13 bases between. This CDR3 reads CASSELQRGGYTF. The CDR3 region has the DNA TGTGCCAGCAGTGAGCTACAGCGGGGAGGCTACACCTTC. Using reference TRBV2 and TRBJ1-2 for the parts outside the CDR3, the full variable domain is EPEVTQTPSHQVTQMGQEVILRCVPISNHLYFYWYRQILGQKVEFLVSFYNNEISEKSEIFDDQFSVERPDGSNFTLKIRSTKLEDSAMYFCASSELQRGGYTFGSGTRLTVV.

This clone occurred once. The V gene is TRBV6-5, the J gene TRBJ1-6; unclear D gene. The CDR3 is 15 amino acids. From germline, CDR1 is MNHEY and CDR2 SVGAGI. Trimming took off 4 bases at V and 10 bases at J, with 17 bases between the two ends. The CDR3 DNA follows: TGTGCCAGCAGTTCGGACCGATCGAACGGGTCACCCCTCCACTTT. This codes for CASSSDRSNGSPLHF.

V gene TRBV29-1 combines with J gene TRBJ2-7; D remains unclear. CDR1 SQVTM and CDR2 ANQGSEA come from the germline V gene. V lost 8 bases to trimming and J lost 6 bases, with 17 bases between them. The length of the CDR3 is 12 residues. The CDR3 is CSTTIGYGEQYF. In DNA form, the CDR3 reads TGCAGCACCACCATTGGGTACGGCGAGCAGTACTTC.

The rearrangement joins TRBV10-1 to TRBJ2-5; D assignment may be TRBD1 or TRBD2 (7 bases each). Trimming removed 3 bases at V and 5 bases at J, with 16 bases between. Germline assignment: CDR1 WNHNN and CDR2 SYGVQD (reference sequence). The CDR3 consists of 15 residues. Here the CDR3 reads CASSEVGGGLETQYF. In DNA, the CDR3 is TGCGCCAGCAGTGAAGTGGGAGGGGGCCTGGAGACCCAGTACTTC.

The rearrangement joins TRBV10-1 to TRBJ1-4, with a weak D call TRBD1 (6 bases). V was clipped by 0 bases and J by 8 bases, with 16 bases between them. The V gene's germline CDR1 is WNHNN and CDR2 SYGVQD (reference sequence). This CDR3 is 16 amino acids long. DNA of the CDR3: TGCGCCAGCAGTGAGTCGACTCGGGACAATCGAGAAAAACTGTTTTTT. Protein sequence: CASSESTRDNREKLFF.

Only one count was recorded for this clone. The V gene is TRBV2, the J gene TRBJ2-7; D not resolved. Deletions cut 2 bases from V and 0 bases from J, with 8 bases between. The germline CDR1 and CDR2 sequences are SNHLY and FYNNEI. This CDR3 spans 14 amino acids. The CDR3 DNA reads TGTGCCAGCAGTGAAATCAAGAGCTCCTACGAGCAGTACTTC. Its protein product is CASSEIKSSYEQYF.

About this clone: Distinct nucleotide sequences in the sample also encode this CDR3. This sequence joins TRBV5-1 and TRBJ1-2, with 7 bases identical to TRBD1. The CDR3 is 14 amino acids. Trimming at V came to 2 bases and at J to 5 bases, leaving 6 bases not matched to a gene. Germline V gene lookup returns CDR1 SGHRS and CDR2 YFSETQ. CDR3 amino acids: CASSFEGAGYGYTF. The CDR3, as DNA: TGCGCCAGCAGCTTCGAGGGGGCAGGGTATGGCTACACCTTC. Complete variable domain (other parts from reference TRBV5-1 and TRBJ1-2): KAGVTQTPRYLIKTRGQQVTLSCSPISGHRSVSWYQQTPGQGLQFLFEYFSETQRNKGNFPGRFSGRQFSNSRSEMNVSTLELGDSALYLCASSFEGAGYGYTFGSGTRLTVV.

This rearrangement joins TRBV5-4 to TRBJ2-2; TRBD1 matches at 9 bases. CDR1 and CDR2 from the germline V gene are SGHNT and YYREEE (reference sequence). The CDR3 sequence is 15 residues long. V lost 1 base and J lost 4; bases outside the gene matches: 2. CDR3 sequence: CASSLTGGATGELFF. The CDR3 DNA follows: TGTGCCAGCAGCTTGACAGGGGGCGCCACCGGGGAGCTGTTTTTT.

The V call is TRBV28, the J call TRBJ2-7, with TRBD1 matching 11 bases. Germline CDR1 MDHEN, CDR2 SYDVKM. The CDR3 loop spans 14 amino acids. The trim removed 7 bases at V and 4 bases at J, leaving 6 bases unmatched. In DNA, the CDR3 is TGTGCCAGCATCCCCGGGACAGGGGGGTACGAGCAGTACTTC. This sequence encodes CASIPGTGGYEQYF.